These T cell receptor beta chains were read from a single sample in a study of T-cell memory formation after mild COVID-19. Via MiXCR, TCRdb re-called the 5' RACE reads, giving one row per CDR3 protein. The top ten clones hold under 30% of a sample with about 140,000 distinct CDR3 sequences, around 14% of them seen once. The sample taken for sequencing was PBMCs or a T cell subset sorted from them (not recorded which). These receptor sequences come from an adult woman who had mild COVID-19 (a few samples of this study predate the infection). Cell type and time point are not known. CDR3s include the opening cysteine and the closing phenylalanine or tryptophan. The D gene is left open where the match is weak. Not all rows give a size; the values are once, few, many and, for expanded clones, a class.

d_call j_call v_call clone_size cdr3_aa cdr3_nt
TRBD1 TRBJ1-2 TRBV4-1 few CASSPGQGYGYTF TGCGCCAGCAGCCCAGGACAGGGCTATGGCTACACCTTC
TRBD2 TRBJ2-1 TRBV4-3 few CASSPGLAGGNEQFF TGCGCCAGCAGTCCGGGACTAGCGGGAGGAAATGAGCAGTTCTTC
NA TRBJ1-1 TRBV2 NA CASSETQGRLLVNTEAFF TGTGCCAGCAGTGAAACTCAGGGCAGGTTGCTCGTGAACACTGAAGCTTTCTTT
TRBD1 TRBJ1-1 TRBV7-9 few CASRESPGTVMNTEAFF TGTGCCAGCAGAGAGAGCCCCGGGACAGTGATGAACACTGAAGCTTTCTTT
NA TRBJ1-2 TRBV20-1 NA CSAPVEGPILRYGYTF TGCAGTGCTCCGGTGGAGGGCCCCATCTTGCGGTATGGCTACACCTTC
NA TRBJ2-6 TRBV6-2/TRBV6-3 few CASSETGANVLTF TGTGCCAGCAGTGAAACTGGGGCCAACGTCCTGACTTTC
NA TRBJ2-1 TRBV12-3/TRBV12-4 few CASSLQTGTQEQFF TGTGCCAGCAGTTTACAAACCGGGACCCAGGAGCAGTTCTTC
TRBD1 TRBJ2-3 TRBV4-1 NA CASSHPTGEGADTQYF TGCGCCAGCAGCCATCCCACAGGGGAAGGGGCAGATACGCAGTATTTT
TRBD2 TRBJ2-1 TRBV11-3 NA CASSPTTSGRIREQFF TGTGCCAGCAGCCCGACAACTAGCGGGAGGATTCGGGAGCAGTTCTTC
TRBD1 TRBJ2-3 TRBV15 NA CATSRDSELGQGTDTQYF TGTGCCACCAGCAGAGATTCGGAGTTGGGACAGGGCACAGATACGCAGTATTTT
NA TRBJ2-7 TRBV7-9 many CASSPGAGGGYEQYF TGTGCCAGCAGCCCCGGGGCAGGGGGAGGCTACGAGCAGTACTTC
TRBD1 TRBJ2-5 TRBV5-1 NA CASRETGSETQYF TGCGCCAGCAGAGAGACAGGGTCGGAGACCCAGTACTTC
NA TRBJ2-5 TRBV5-4 NA CASSPPGESETQYF TGTGCCAGCAGCCCGCCTGGGGAGAGCGAGACCCAGTACTTC
NA TRBJ1-1 TRBV12-3/TRBV12-4 few CASRSGSHEAFF TGTGCCAGCAGATCCGGGTCCCATGAAGCTTTCTTT